The clone carrying this T cell receptor beta chain was recorded many times. Its cognate antigen is unknown. Sequencing involved patients with CD8+CD57+ cell expansion previously shown by flow cytometry. This entry belongs to a study of CD8+CD57+ T cells in acquired aplastic anemia. Study-level points and caveats: Between patients and controls, CD8+ Simpson's diversity did not vary significantly. Fewer than 30 CD8+ CDR3 sequences were shared between patients and controls.

This CDR3 has 17 amino acids. J gave up 6 bases and V 3 bases, and 9 bases lay outside the gene matches. The germline CDR1 and CDR2 sequences are SEHNR and FQNEAQ (reference sequence). Both TCR beta VDJ combination and CDR3 sequence profiling were carried out. Genomic DNA was the template for this profiling. TCRdb passed the reads through MiXCR, listing each CDR3 protein once. The data contain 200,000 to 250,000 distinct CDR3 sequences, roughly 53% of them singletons. V usage is TRBV7-9 and J usage is TRBJ2-3, with 13 positions matching TRBD2. The sequenced material came from sorted CD4+, CD8+, or CD8+CD57+ T cells (not recorded which) from PBMCs. The TCR was taken from a human donor with aplastic anemia. DNA of the CDR3: TGTGCCAGCAGCTTCGCCGGGACTAGCGGGGAAGGGGATACGCAGTATTTT. It encodes CASSFAGTSGEGDTQYF. The variable domain in full, completed from reference TRBV7-9 and TRBJ2-3, reads DTGVSQNPRHKITKRGQNVTFRCDPISEHNRLYWYRQTLGQGPEFLTYFQNEAQLEKSRLLSDRFSAERPKGSFSTLEIQRTEQGDSAMYLCASSFAGTSGEGDTQYFGPGTRLTVL.